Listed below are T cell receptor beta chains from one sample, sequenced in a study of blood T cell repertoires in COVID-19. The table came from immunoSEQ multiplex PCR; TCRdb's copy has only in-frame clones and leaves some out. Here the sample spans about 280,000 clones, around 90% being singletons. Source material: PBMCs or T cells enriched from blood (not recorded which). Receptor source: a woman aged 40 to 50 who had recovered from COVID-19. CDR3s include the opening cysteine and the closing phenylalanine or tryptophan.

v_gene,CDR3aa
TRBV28,CASSLGGAGVVNEQFF
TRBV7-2,CASSPNQLPGELFF
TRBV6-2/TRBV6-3,CASSSSGSGHYEQYF
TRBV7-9,CASSFSYEQYF
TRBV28,CASSLVEGHTISNVLTF
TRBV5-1,CASSPPSGRTYNEQFF
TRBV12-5,CASGFGQGRHF
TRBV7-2,CASSLAPGQQYEQYF
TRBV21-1,CASSLRGKAMPKANVLTF
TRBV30,CACRDPPGYGYTF
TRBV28,CASRGQGHETQYF
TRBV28,CASSHDSYNEQFF
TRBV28,CASRTGGQGYGYTF
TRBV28,CASTPRTGSLDTQYF
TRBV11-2,CASSRWANTEAFF
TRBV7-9,CASSFGGSNSPLHF
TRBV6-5,CASSSGTGIQPQHF
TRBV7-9,CASSREEKLFF
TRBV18,CASSPPGLAGGPSTGELFF
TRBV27,CASSLREGLAGPKYF
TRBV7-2,CASSAQINTEAFF
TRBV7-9,CASSPLAVNTGELFF
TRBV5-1,CASGGGSEGETQYF
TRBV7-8,CASSLVPTNTGELFF